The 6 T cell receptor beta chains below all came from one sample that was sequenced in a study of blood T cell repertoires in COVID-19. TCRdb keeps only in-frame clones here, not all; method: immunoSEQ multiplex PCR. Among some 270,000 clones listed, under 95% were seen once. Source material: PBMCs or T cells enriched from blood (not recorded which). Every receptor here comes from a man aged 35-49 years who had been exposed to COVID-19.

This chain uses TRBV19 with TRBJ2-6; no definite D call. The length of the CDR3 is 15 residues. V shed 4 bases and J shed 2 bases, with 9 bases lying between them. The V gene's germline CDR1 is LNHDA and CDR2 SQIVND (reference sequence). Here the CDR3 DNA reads TGTGCCAGTAGTACCCATAGTGCTGGGGCCAACGTCCTGACTTTC. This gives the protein CASSTHSAGANVLTF.

The CDR3 DNA reads TGTGCCAGCAAAAGATCGGCCGGGACAGGGTCTCAGCCCCAGCATTTT. It translates to CASKRSAGTGSQPQHF. V and J are TRBV2 and TRBJ1-5; 9 positions match TRBD1. V lost 7 bases, J lost 6 bases, and 13 bases stayed unmatched. Per the germline V gene, CDR1 is SNHLY and CDR2 is FYNNEI. This CDR3 region has 16 residues.

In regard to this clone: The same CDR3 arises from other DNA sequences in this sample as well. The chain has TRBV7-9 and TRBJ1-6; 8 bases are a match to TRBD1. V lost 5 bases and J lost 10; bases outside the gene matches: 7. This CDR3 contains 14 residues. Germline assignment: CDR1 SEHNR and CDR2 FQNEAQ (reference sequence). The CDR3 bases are TGTGCCAGCAGCCCCGGGACAGGAGGATCACCCCTCCACTTT. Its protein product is CASSPGTGGSPLHF.

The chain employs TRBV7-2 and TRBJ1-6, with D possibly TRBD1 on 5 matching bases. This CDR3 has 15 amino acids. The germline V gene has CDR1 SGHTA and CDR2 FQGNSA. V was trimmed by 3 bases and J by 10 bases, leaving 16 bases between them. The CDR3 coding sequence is TGTGCCAGCAGCTTTTATTCAGGGTTAGGATCACCCCTCCACTTT. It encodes CASSFYSGLGSPLHF.

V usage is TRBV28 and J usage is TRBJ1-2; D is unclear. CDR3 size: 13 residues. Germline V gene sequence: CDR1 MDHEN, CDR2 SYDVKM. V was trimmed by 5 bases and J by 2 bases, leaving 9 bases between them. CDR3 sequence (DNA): TGTGCCAGCAGTGAAACGGGAAACTATGGCTACACCTTC. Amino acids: CASSETGNYGYTF.

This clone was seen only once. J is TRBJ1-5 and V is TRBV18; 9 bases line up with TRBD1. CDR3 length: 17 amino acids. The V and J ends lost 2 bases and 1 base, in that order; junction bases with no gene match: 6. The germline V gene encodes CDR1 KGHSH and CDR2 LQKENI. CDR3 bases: TGTGCCAGCTCACCAGCCATGACAGGGGGGAGCAATCAGCCCCAGCATTTT. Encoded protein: CASSPAMTGGSNQPQHF.